A single count supports the clone carrying this TCR beta chain. Antigen: not known. The multiple sclerosis controls were treatment-naive patients affected by stable or active relapsing-remitting disease. TEMRA cells underwent FACS enrichment and CD8+ and CD4+ T cells underwent negative isolation. These data are taken from a study of CD8 T cells in Susac syndrome. Study-level findings and limits: The authors acknowledged that their TCR sequencing and HLA analysis involved a relatively small number of individuals.

Reverse transcription of roughly 0.5 to 1 ug RNA was performed with random hexamers. Amplification of TCR beta CDR3 spanned 54 Vbeta and 13 Jbeta via immunoSEQ multiplex PCR. TCRdb re-derived calls from the immunoSEQ multiplex PCR reads in MiXCR, one entry per CDR3 protein. The sample holds 330,000 or so distinct CDR3 sequences, almost 85% seen once. The specimen sequenced was CD8+ T cells from PBMCs. The receptor was derived from a human donor with multiple sclerosis.

DNA of the CDR3: TGTGCCAGCAGTTACGGGTCAGGGCCTAACTATGGCTACACCTTC. Its protein is CASSYGSGPNYGYTF. The chain has TRBV6-5 and TRBJ1-2; D possibly corresponds to TRBD1 (5 bases). The CDR3 is 15 residues long. The V end was cut by 2 bases, the J end by 0 bases, with 10 bases between. Per the germline V gene, CDR1 is MNHEY and CDR2 is SVGAGI.